Shown below are 30 T cell receptor beta chains from a single sample sequenced in a study of blood T cell repertoires in COVID-19. Libraries were prepared by immunoSEQ multiplex PCR; TCRdb keeps only in-frame clonotypes and omits some of them. The table shows roughly 330,000 clones, with roughly 90% occurring only once. Sequencing input: peripheral blood. The receptors stem from a woman in her fifties or sixties with active or convalescent COVID-19.

V is TRBV9 and J is TRBJ2-1; 8 nucleotides match TRBD2. The CDR3 extends over 15 amino acids. Germline CDR1 SGDLS, CDR2 YYNGEE. With 3 bases clipped from V and 4 bases from J, the junction kept 6 bases outside the gene matches. Here the CDR3 reads CASSAVAGLYNEQFF. Written as DNA, the CDR3 is TGTGCCAGCAGCGCCGTAGCGGGGCTATACAATGAGCAGTTCTTC.

The rearrangement uses TRBV7-2 and TRBJ2-1, with 12 bases matching TRBD2. This CDR3 has 15 residues. CDR1 is SGHTA and CDR2 is FQGNSA in the germline V gene. The V segment lost 5 bases and the J segment 12 bases; nucleotides outside the gene matches: 11. As DNA, the CDR3 is TGTGCCAGCAGCCCGGGACTAGCGGGCCGGGGGGGGCAGTTCTTC. This sequence encodes CASSPGLAGRGGQFF.

This chain joins TRBV25-1 and TRBJ1-1; no firm D call. The CDR3 sequence is 12 residues long. The germline V and J ends were trimmed by 0 bases and 5 bases, with 4 bases remaining between them. Germline V CDR1 and CDR2: MGHDK, SYGVNS. CDR3 nucleotide sequence: TGTGCCAGCAGTGAATACCCGACTGAAGCTTTCTTT. This translates into CASSEYPTEAFF.

This chain uses TRBV29-1 with TRBJ2-7; no firm D call. V gave up 6 bases and J gave up 1 base, with 13 bases separating them. Germline-derived CDR1 and CDR2 are SQVTM and ANQGSEA. There are 13 residues in the CDR3. CDR3 bases: TGCAGCGTGTTCCTAGATTGGTCCTACGAGCAGTACTTC. Translation gives CSVFLDWSYEQYF.

This chain connects TRBV19 to TRBJ2-6; D remains unclear. The CDR3 is 14 residues long. The germline gives CDR1 LNHDA, CDR2 SQIVND (reference sequence). V was clipped by 3 bases and J by 0 bases, with 3 bases between them. CDR3: CASSISSGANVLTF. The CDR3 nucleotides are TGTGCCAGTAGTATCAGCTCTGGGGCCAACGTCCTGACTTTC.

This chain uses TRBV20-1 with TRBJ2-1; no reliable D call. V lost 4 bases and J 7 bases, leaving 8 bases between the germline ends. Germline CDR1 reads DFQATT; CDR2 reads SNEGSKA (reference sequence). The CDR3 sequence is 11 residues long. CDR3 bases: TGCAGTGCTACACAACCAAATGAGCAGTTCTTC. This sequence encodes CSATQPNEQFF.

V and J are TRBV25-1 and TRBJ1-2, with D possibly matching TRBD1 (6 bases). The CDR3 covers 12 residues. The germline V and J ends were trimmed by 6 bases and 6 bases, with 11 bases remaining between them. From germline, CDR1 is MGHDK and CDR2 SYGVNS. In DNA form, the CDR3 reads TGTGCCAGCAGCCTAGGGGGAAATGGCTACACCTTC. Protein: CASSLGGNGYTF.

This sequence joins TRBV18 and TRBJ1-6, with 7 bases identical to TRBD1. The V gene's germline CDR1 is KGHSH and CDR2 LQKENI. J was trimmed by 8 bases and V by 5 bases; bases with no gene match: 0. This CDR3 contains 12 residues. CDR3 DNA sequence: TGTGCCAGCTCAGACAGGGATTCACCCCTCCACTTT. Amino acid sequence: CASSDRDSPLHF.

V is TRBV25-1 and J is TRBJ1-4; 8 nucleotides agree with TRBD1. The CDR3 totals 14 residues. CDR1 is MGHDK and CDR2 is SYGVNS in the germline V gene. V trimming: 4 bases; J trimming: 7 bases; junction bases outside the gene matches: 5. Written as DNA, the CDR3 is TGTGCCAGCAGTGCAGGACAGGGTGGTGAAAAACTGTTTTTT. Its translation: CASSAGQGGEKLFF.

V gene TRBV28 combines with J gene TRBJ1-6; D is undetermined. This CDR3 is built from 12 residues. Per the germline V gene, CDR1 is MDHEN and CDR2 is SYDVKM. Trimming left V 5 bases short and J 6 bases short, with 5 bases between. This CDR3 reads CASSPSNSPLHF. The CDR3 DNA sequence: TGTGCCAGCAGTCCTAGTAATTCACCCCTCCACTTT.

The chain joins TRBV18 to TRBJ1-2, with 9 bases aligning to TRBD1. The junction had 7 bases not matched to a gene; V was cut back by 0 bases and J by 5 bases. Germline CDR1 KGHSH, CDR2 LQKENI. The CDR3 sequence is 16 residues long. In DNA form, the CDR3 reads TGTGCCAGCTCACCACCCTGGGGTGACAGGGGGTATGGCTACACCTTC. Translated: CASSPPWGDRGYGYTF.

The chain uses TRBV2 and TRBJ2-3; 12 bases are shared with TRBD2. Germline V CDR1 and CDR2: SNHLY, FYNNEI. CDR3 length equals 15 residues. J lost 5 bases, V lost 6 bases, and 6 bases had no gene match. CDR3 sequence: CASRALAGGQDTQYF. DNA of the CDR3: TGTGCCAGCAGGGCACTAGCGGGAGGACAAGATACGCAGTATTTT.

The chain employs TRBV25-1 and TRBJ1-6; D is unresolved. The germline V and J ends were trimmed by 0 bases and 4 bases, with 7 bases remaining between them. CDR1 MGHDK and CDR2 SYGVNS come from the germline V gene. The CDR3 runs to 15 residues. The CDR3 coding sequence is TGTGCCAGCAGTGAATATGGAGTGTATAATTCACCCCTCCACTTT. It specifies CASSEYGVYNSPLHF. Complete variable domain (other parts from reference TRBV25-1 and TRBJ1-6): EADIYQTPRYLVIGTGKKITLECSQTMGHDKMYWYQQDPGMELHLIHYSYGVNSTEKGDLSSESTVSRIRTEHFPLTLESARPSHTSQYLCASSEYGVYNSPLHFGNGTRLTVT.

The rearrangement joins TRBV12-3 or TRBV12-4 to TRBJ2-3; D is unresolved. This CDR3 has 13 residues. V lost 3 bases and J lost 5, with 9 bases in between. The CDR3, as DNA: TGTGCCAGCAGTTTTTTTACTTTAGATACGCAGTATTTT. Translating gives CASSFFTLDTQYF.

The chain couples TRBV3-1 (or the pseudogene TRBV3-2) to TRBJ1-2; unclear D gene. V lost 2 bases and J 2 bases, leaving 9 bases between the germline ends. CDR3 length equals 14 residues. Germline CDR1 is LGHDT and CDR2 is YNNKEL (reference sequence). The CDR3 loop reads CASSQSGSNYGYTF. In nucleotides, the CDR3 is TGTGCCAGCAGCCAATCAGGCAGCAACTATGGCTACACCTTC.

The rearrangement links TRBV7-9 to TRBJ2-2; D gene unclear. Trimming took 0 bases from V and 5 from J, leaving 4 bases between them. The CDR3 loop spans 13 amino acids. Germline assignment: CDR1 SEHNR and CDR2 FQNEAQ (reference sequence). The CDR3 region has the DNA TGTGCCAGCAGCTTAGCCCAAACCGGGGAGCTGTTTTTT. Translating gives CASSLAQTGELFF.

The chain combines TRBV5-1 with TRBJ1-3; D remains unclear. V was pared by 3 bases and J by 0 bases, with 16 bases between. The CDR3 runs to 17 residues. Germline CDR1 SGHRS, CDR2 YFSETQ. CDR3 nucleotide sequence: TGCGCCAGCAGCTCCGGGGAGGGAGGCGGCTCTGGAAACACCATATATTTT. Translation: CASSSGEGGGSGNTIYF.

The chain carries TRBV7-2 and TRBJ1-5; TRBD1 matches 8 bases. CDR1 is SGHTA and CDR2 is FQGNSA in the germline V gene. V lost 5 bases to trimming and J lost 2 bases; unmatched junction nucleotides: 8. This CDR3 contains 16 residues. The CDR3 bases are TGTGCCAGCAGCCCTGGACAGGGATCGGGCAATCAGCCCCAGCATTTT. This codes for CASSPGQGSGNQPQHF.

In this sample, this clone turned up once. The genes are TRBV5-4 and TRBJ1-4; a weak D match, TRBD1 (6 bases). This CDR3 has 13 residues. V dropped 5 bases and J dropped 6 bases, with 11 bases sitting between them. Germline V gene lookup returns CDR1 SGHNT and CDR2 YYREEE (reference sequence). For the CDR3, the DNA is TGTGCCAGCAGTACCAACAGGGATGAAAAACTGTTTTTT. Translation gives CASSTNRDEKLFF.

The chain uses TRBV10-2 and TRBJ1-2; TRBD1 agrees at 10 bases. V gave up 5 bases and J gave up 8 bases; unmatched junction bases: 5. This CDR3 comprises 13 residues. Germline V gene lookup returns CDR1 WSHSY and CDR2 SAAADI. CDR3 sequence reads: CASSPDRGRGYTF. As DNA, the CDR3 is TGCGCCAGCAGTCCTGACAGGGGGCGAGGCTACACCTTC.

The CDR3 here is CASSPAGRSNQPQHF. In DNA, the CDR3 is TGTGCCAGCTCGCCCGCGGGTAGGAGCAATCAGCCCCAGCATTTT. V gene TRBV18 combines with J gene TRBJ1-5; D gene uncertain. The CDR3 spans 15 residues. Germline loops: CDR1 KGHSH, CDR2 LQKENI. The V end was cut by 6 bases, the J end by 1 base, with 13 bases between.

Concerning this clone itself: At the DNA level, this CDR3 is encoded by other sequences in the same sample as well. The chain employs TRBV11-2 and TRBJ1-1; D remains ambiguous. The V end was cut by 3 bases, the J end by 1 base, with 3 bases between. The CDR3 has 12 residues. Germline loops: CDR1 SGHAT, CDR2 FQNNGV. The CDR3 sequence is CASSFRNTEAFF. CDR3 bases: TGTGCCAGCAGCTTCAGGAACACTGAAGCTTTCTTT.

This chain uses TRBV6-5 with TRBJ1-2, with 10 bases lining up with TRBD1. CDR3 length: 14 amino acids. Per the germline V gene, CDR1 is MNHEY and CDR2 is SVGAGI. Germline trimming cut 7 bases from V and 1 base from J; bases unmatched to any gene: 3. The CDR3 DNA reads as TGTGCCAGCACCCGGACAGGGGGTAACTATGGCTACACCTTC. Translating gives CASTRTGGNYGYTF.

This chain uses TRBV6-2 or TRBV6-3 with TRBJ1-1; maybe TRBD1 (6 bases). CDR3 length: 14 residues. Looked up from germline, CDR1 is MNHEY and CDR2 is SVGEGT. Trimming shortened V by 6 bases and J by 0 bases, and 11 bases separated the two germline ends. The CDR3 region has the DNA TGTGCCAGCAGCCGGACAGTTGTGAACACTGAAGCTTTCTTT. Translation: CASSRTVVNTEAFF.

The count of this clone is one. The chain couples TRBV19 to TRBJ2-7; 8 bases are a match to TRBD2. Germline CDR1 LNHDA, CDR2 SQIVND (reference sequence). The length of the CDR3 is 16 residues. J was trimmed by 5 bases and V by 0 bases; bases with no gene match: 9. DNA of the CDR3: TGTGCCAGTAGTATAGATCGGCTAGCGGGCACAGACGAGCAGTACTTC. The encoded protein is CASSIDRLAGTDEQYF.

V is TRBV28 and J is TRBJ1-1; TRBD1 agrees at 9 bases. The junction had 4 bases not matched to a gene; V was cut back by 2 bases and J by 6 bases. The V gene's germline CDR1 is MDHEN and CDR2 SYDVKM. This CDR3 spans 14 amino acids. DNA of the CDR3: TGTGCCAGCAGTTTAGCACAGGGGGCCGCTGAAGCTTTCTTT. It yields the protein CASSLAQGAAEAFF.

The table lists this clone with a count of one. Different DNA sequences within this sample yield the same CDR3. The V call is TRBV4-1, the J call TRBJ1-2; D not certain. Germline CDR1 reads MGHRA; CDR2 reads YSYEKL. The CDR3 runs 15 residues. Trimming stripped 1 base from V and 1 base from J, with 10 bases between. The CDR3 is CASSQVGGVNYGYTF. CDR3 DNA sequence: TGCGCCAGCAGCCAAGTCGGTGGAGTTAACTATGGCTACACCTTC.

The table lists this clone with a few counts. This chain's CDR3 is CASSPPVSNQPQHF. The CDR3, as DNA: TGTGCCAGCTCACCACCCGTGAGCAATCAGCCCCAGCATTTT. The chain recombines TRBV18 with TRBJ1-5; no reliable D call. Looked up from germline, CDR1 is KGHSH and CDR2 is LQKENI. This CDR3 has 14 amino acids. Trimming removed 0 bases at V and 1 base at J, with 4 bases between. The complete variable domain, with remaining parts taken from reference TRBV18 and TRBJ1-5, reads NAGVMQNPRHLVRRRGQEARLRCSPMKGHSHVYWYRQLPEEGLKFMVYLQKENIIDESGMPKERFSAEFPKEGPSILRIQQVVRGDSAAYFCASSPPVSNQPQHFGDGTRLSIL.

The chain links TRBV29-1 to TRBJ2-3; D remains ambiguous. The CDR3 is made up of 13 amino acids. V was clipped by 0 bases and J by 5 bases, with 9 bases between them. Germline V gives CDR1 SQVTM, CDR2 ANQGSEA. The CDR3 sequence is CSVEELDRDTQYF. For the CDR3, the DNA is TGCAGCGTTGAAGAATTAGATCGAGATACGCAGTATTTT.

The V gene is TRBV5-4, the J gene TRBJ1-2; possibly TRBD1 for D (5 bases). Germline CDR1 SGHNT, CDR2 YYREEE (reference sequence). This CDR3 comprises 13 residues. Between the trimmed V and J ends, which lost 2 bases and 6 bases, there was a span of 11 bases. The chain's CDR3 is CASSFQGADGYTF. The CDR3 DNA is TGTGCCAGCAGCTTTCAAGGGGCAGATGGCTACACCTTC.